The following is a T cell receptor beta chain sequence with its context. Its target is not known. This CDR3 is built from 15 residues. The V and J ends lost 7 bases and 8 bases respectively, with 21 bases between them. CDR1 MNHEY and CDR2 SVGAGI come from the germline V gene. This entry belongs to a study of T cell responses to AZD1222 COVID-19 vaccine. Study findings and constraints: Targeting of unmutated variant regions was reportedly seen in nearly half of spike-specific TCRs. Two doses of AZD1222 preceded a rise in Spike-specific TCR breadth and depth. Mostly white British, mostly female donors; authors suggested clonal diversity may be underestimated. All repertoire sampling was performed exclusively after the peak T cell response.

Assay used: immunoSEQ multiplex PCR; TCRdb lists only in-frame clones, some missing. The table has about 110,000 clones, approximately 88% seen once. V usage is TRBV6-5 and J usage is TRBJ2-1, with D maybe TRBD2 (6 bases). Specimen: peripheral blood, collected on day 0 of AZD1222 vaccination. This clonotype was sampled from an adult in good health. In nucleotides, the CDR3 is TGTGCCAGCAACCGCGGGACCCTAGTACAGGATGAGCAGTTCTTC. Translated: CASNRGTLVQDEQFF.